This is a list of T cell receptor beta chains from one sample in a study of cytomegalovirus exposure and HLA in healthy donors. The method was immunoSEQ multiplex PCR; TCRdb's version includes in-frame clones alone and lacks a portion of them. The sample yields around 140,000 clones, 65% to 85% seen once. Sequenced sample: PBMCs. The receptors come from a male donor in good health and CMV-seronegative. CDR3s include the opening cysteine and the closing phenylalanine or tryptophan. A D gene is named only where the DNA matches it firmly. Some rows mark clone size as missing; the rest say once, few, many or name a class of expanded clone.

D	size	V	J	DNA	CDR3
-	-	TRBV7-9	TRBJ2-7	TGTGCCAGCAGCAAGGACTACTACGAGCAGTACTTC	CASSKDYYEQYF
-	few	TRBV15	TRBJ1-2	TGTGCCACCAGCAGAGCGGGGAACTATGGCTACACCTTC	CATSRAGNYGYTF
TRBD1	-	TRBV6-5	TRBJ1-4	TGTGCCAGCAGAAGACAGGGACTCCTCTTTGAAAAACTGTTTTTT	CASRRQGLLFEKLFF
TRBD2	-	TRBV5-3	TRBJ2-3	TGTGCCAGAAGCTTGGCCGGACTAGCGGGAGCCACAGATACGCAGTATTTT	CARSLAGLAGATDTQYF
-	few	TRBV7-9	TRBJ2-1	TGTGCCACCTCCCTCCTAGGGGGAGATGGTGGGGACGGTGAGCAGTTCTTC	CATSLLGGDGGDGEQFF
-	-	TRBV18	TRBJ1-2	TGTGCCAGCTCAGAAGGACAGAACTATGGCTACACCTTC	CASSEGQNYGYTF
TRBD1	-	TRBV19	TRBJ1-5	TGTGCCAGTAGCCTGGGGACAGGGGGGAATCAGCCCCAGCATTTT	CASSLGTGGNQPQHF
TRBD2	-	TRBV18	TRBJ2-3	TGTGCCAGCTCCTCTAGGCTAGCGGGAGCTTCGGTGAGCACAGATACGCAGTATTTT	CASSSRLAGASVSTDTQYF
TRBD1	once	TRBV29-1	TRBJ2-7	TGCAGCGTGGTCCGGGACAGGGCGTACGAGCAGTACTTC	CSVVRDRAYEQYF
-	-	TRBV11-2	TRBJ1-5	TGTGCCAGCAGCTTACGGTCATCGGGGGATCAGCCCCAGCATTTT	CASSLRSSGDQPQHF
TRBD1	-	TRBV28	TRBJ1-5	TGTGCCAGCAGTTTGACAGGGATCAATCAGCCCCAGCATTTT	CASSLTGINQPQHF
-	-	TRBV18	TRBJ2-5	TGTGCCAGCTCACCAGAGGTGGTCCAAGAGACCCAGTACTTC	CASSPEVVQETQYF
TRBD1	-	TRBV4-2	TRBJ1-4	TGTGCCAGCAGCCAAGGGACAGGGGGTGAAAAACTGTTTTTT	CASSQGTGGEKLFF
-	-	TRBV7-6	TRBJ2-3	TGTGCCAGCAGCTTACTAGAGGACACAGATACGCAGTATTTT	CASSLLEDTDTQYF
-	-	TRBV7-2	TRBJ2-5	TGTGCCAGCAGCTTAATGCCGGGATCGGAGACCCAGTACTTC	CASSLMPGSETQYF
TRBD2	-	TRBV10-3	TRBJ2-1	TGTGCCATTAGCGGGAGGGATCAAAGTGAGCAGTTCTTC	CAISGRDQSEQFF
-	-	TRBV27	TRBJ1-2	TGTGCCAGCAGTTTAACTGGGGCAGGTGGCTACACCTTC	CASSLTGAGGYTF
-	-	TRBV7-8	TRBJ1-4	TGTGCCAGCAGCTTACAGGGTTATGCGACTAATGAAAAACTGTTTTTT	CASSLQGYATNEKLFF